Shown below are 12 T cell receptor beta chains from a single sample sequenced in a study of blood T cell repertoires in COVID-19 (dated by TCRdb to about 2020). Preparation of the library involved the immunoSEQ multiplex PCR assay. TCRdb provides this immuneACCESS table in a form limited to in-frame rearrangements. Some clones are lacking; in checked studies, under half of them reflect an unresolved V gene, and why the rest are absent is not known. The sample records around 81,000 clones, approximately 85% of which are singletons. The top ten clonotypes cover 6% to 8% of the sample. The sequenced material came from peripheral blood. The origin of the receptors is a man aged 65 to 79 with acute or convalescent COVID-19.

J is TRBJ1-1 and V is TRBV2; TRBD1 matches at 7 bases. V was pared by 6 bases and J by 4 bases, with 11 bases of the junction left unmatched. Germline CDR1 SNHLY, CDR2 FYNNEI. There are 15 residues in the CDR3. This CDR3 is CASSFRTGGGTEAFF. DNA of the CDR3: TGTGCCAGCAGCTTTAGGACAGGAGGGGGCACTGAAGCTTTCTTT.

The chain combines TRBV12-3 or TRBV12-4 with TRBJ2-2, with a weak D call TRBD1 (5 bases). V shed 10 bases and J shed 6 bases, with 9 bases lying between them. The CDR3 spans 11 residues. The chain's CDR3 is CATRVAGELFF. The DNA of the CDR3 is TGTGCCACCAGGGTAGCCGGGGAGCTGTTTTTT.

CDR3 in DNA: TGCGCCAGCAGCTTGGGGGGACTAAGAAGCACAGATACGCAGTATTTT. It translates to CASSLGGLRSTDTQYF. The V call is TRBV5-1, the J call TRBJ2-3; 7 positions agree with TRBD2. The CDR3 totals 16 residues. Germline-derived CDR1 and CDR2 are SGHRS and YFSETQ. V lost 0 bases, J lost 0 bases, and 4 bases stayed unmatched.

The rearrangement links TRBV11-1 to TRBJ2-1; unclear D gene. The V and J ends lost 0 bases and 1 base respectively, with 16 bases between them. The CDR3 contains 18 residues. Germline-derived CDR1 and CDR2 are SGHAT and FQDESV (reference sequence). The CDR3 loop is CASSLASYNPQSYNEQFF. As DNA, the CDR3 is TGTGCCAGCAGCTTAGCTTCGTACAATCCCCAATCCTACAATGAGCAGTTCTTC.

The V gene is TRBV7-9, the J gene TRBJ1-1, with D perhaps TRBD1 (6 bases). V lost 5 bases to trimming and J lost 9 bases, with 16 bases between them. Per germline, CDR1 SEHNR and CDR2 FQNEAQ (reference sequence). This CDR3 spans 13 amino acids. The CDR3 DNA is TGTGCCAGCAGCCCAAGAAAGACAGGAAAAGCTTTCTTT. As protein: CASSPRKTGKAFF.

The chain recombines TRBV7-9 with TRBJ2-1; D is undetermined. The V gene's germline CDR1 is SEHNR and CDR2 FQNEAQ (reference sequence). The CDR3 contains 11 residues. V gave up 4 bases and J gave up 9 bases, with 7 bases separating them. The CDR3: CASSSVGEQFF. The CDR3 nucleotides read TGTGCCAGCAGCTCGGTTGGTGAGCAGTTCTTC.

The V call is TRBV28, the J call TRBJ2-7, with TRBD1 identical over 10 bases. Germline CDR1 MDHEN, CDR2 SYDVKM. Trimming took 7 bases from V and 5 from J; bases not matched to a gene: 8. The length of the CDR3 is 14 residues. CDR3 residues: CASKRGQGSHEQYF. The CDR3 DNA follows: TGTGCCAGCAAACGGGGACAGGGGAGCCACGAGCAGTACTTC.

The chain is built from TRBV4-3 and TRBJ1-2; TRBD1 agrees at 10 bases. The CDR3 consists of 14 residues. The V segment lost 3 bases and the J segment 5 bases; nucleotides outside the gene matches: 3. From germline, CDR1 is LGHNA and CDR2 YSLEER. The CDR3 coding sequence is TGCGCCAGCAGCCAGCTGGGACAGGGGTATGGCTACACCTTC. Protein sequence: CASSQLGQGYGYTF.

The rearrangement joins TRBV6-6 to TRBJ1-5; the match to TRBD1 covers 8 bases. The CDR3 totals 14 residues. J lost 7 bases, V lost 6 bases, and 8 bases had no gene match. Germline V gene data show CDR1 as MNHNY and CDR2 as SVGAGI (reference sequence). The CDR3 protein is CASSRDRGVQPQHF. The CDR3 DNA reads TGTGCCAGCAGCCGCGACAGGGGAGTCCAGCCCCAGCATTTT.

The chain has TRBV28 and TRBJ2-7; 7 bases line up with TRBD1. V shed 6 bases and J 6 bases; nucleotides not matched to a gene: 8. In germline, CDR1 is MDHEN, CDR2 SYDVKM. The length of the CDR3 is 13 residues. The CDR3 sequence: CASRQGSVSEQYF. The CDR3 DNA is TGTGCCAGCAGACAGGGGTCCGTTTCCGAGCAGTACTTC.

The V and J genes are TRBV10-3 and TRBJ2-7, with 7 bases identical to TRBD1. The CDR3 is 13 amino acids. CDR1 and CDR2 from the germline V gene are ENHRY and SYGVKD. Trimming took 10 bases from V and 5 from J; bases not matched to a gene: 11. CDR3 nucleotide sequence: TGTGCCACCACGCGACAGGGACGGAACGAGCAGTACTTC. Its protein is CATTRQGRNEQYF.

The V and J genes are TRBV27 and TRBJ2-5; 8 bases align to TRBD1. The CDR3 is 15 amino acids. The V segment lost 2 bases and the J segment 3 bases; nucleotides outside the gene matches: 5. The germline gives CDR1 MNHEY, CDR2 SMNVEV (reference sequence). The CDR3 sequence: CASSLRGTGKETQYF. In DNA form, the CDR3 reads TGTGCCAGCAGTTTAAGAGGGACAGGAAAAGAGACCCAGTACTTC.